A single sample is the source of the 13 T cell receptor beta chains below, sequenced in a study of neurological immune-mediated disorders. TCRdb independently ran MiXCR on the 5' RACE reads; one entry per CDR3 protein. The sample contains under 45,000 distinct CDR3 sequences, 3.5% to 4.5% of which appear only once. The sample consisted of PBMCs. These receptors all come from a man younger than 40 with multiple sclerosis.

This clonotype was recorded at least ten times. This chain links TRBV6-4 with TRBJ2-1, with D possibly TRBD1 on 6 matching bases. The V gene's germline CDR1 is MRHNA and CDR2 SNTAGT. The CDR3 has 13 residues. V was trimmed by 3 bases and J by 10 bases, leaving 13 bases between them. DNA for the CDR3: TGTGCCAGCAGTGATTACAGGGCCAGAGAGCAGTTCTTC. Amino acid sequence: CASSDYRAREQFF.

This clonotype was picked up a small number of times. At one end, the junction sequence differs from germline, possibly due to a read error. This chain links TRBV6-5 with TRBJ2-3, with 7 bases identical to TRBD1. The CDR3 runs to 14 residues. The V gene's germline CDR1 is MNHEY and CDR2 SVGAGI. In nucleotides, the CDR3 is TGTGCCAGCAGCTTCTACAGGGGCACAGATACGCACTATTTT. This codes for CASSFYRGTDTHYF.

In its sample, this clonotype was seen many times. This rearrangement joins TRBV10-3 to TRBJ1-2; no firm D call. The germline CDR1 and CDR2 sequences are ENHRY and SYGVKD. CDR3 length: 12 residues. V lost 8 bases, J lost 4 bases, and 11 bases lay in between. CDR3 loop: CAISGAFYGYTF. The CDR3 region has the DNA TGTGCCATCTCTGGAGCCTTCTATGGCTACACCTTC.

This clonotype was seen at least ten times. CDR3: CASSLGSETQYF. In DNA form, the CDR3 reads TGTGCCAGCAGCTTAGGGTCGGAGACCCAGTACTTC. V and J are TRBV7-8 and TRBJ2-5, with no clear D. The V gene lost 1 base and the J gene lost 5 bases, with 5 bases spanning the gap. The CDR3 extends over 12 amino acids. Germline V gene sequence: CDR1 SGHVS, CDR2 FQNEAQ. Combining the CDR3 with reference TRBV7-8 and TRBJ2-5 gives the whole variable domain GAGVSQSPRYKVAKRGQDVALRCDPISGHVSLFWYQQALGQGPEFLTYFQNEAQLDKSGLPSDRFFAERPEGSVSTLKIQRTQQEDSAVYLCASSLGSETQYFGPGTRLLVL.

This clonotype was counted at least ten times. This sequence joins TRBV12-3 or TRBV12-4 and TRBJ2-3; the match to TRBD2 covers 8 bases. CDR3 length equals 17 residues. V dropped 6 bases and J dropped 1; count of bases not matched to a gene: 12. The CDR3: CASSPGRGGFRTDTQYF. The CDR3 region has the DNA TGTGCCAGCAGCCCCGGACGGGGGGGCTTTCGCACAGATACGCAGTATTTT.

In this sample, this clonotype turned up many times. The chain carries TRBV12-3 or TRBV12-4 and TRBJ2-1, with 9 nucleotides matching TRBD1. This CDR3 has 14 amino acids. Germline trimming cut 3 bases from V and 9 bases from J; bases unmatched to any gene: 6. DNA for the CDR3: TGTGCCAGCAGTTTCTTACAGGGGGCGGGTGAGCAGTTCTTC. Protein: CASSFLQGAGEQFF.

This clonotype was counted ten times or more. The rearrangement links TRBV7-2 to TRBJ1-3; D may be TRBD1 (5 bases). Per germline, CDR1 SGHTA and CDR2 FQGNSA. This CDR3 region has 13 residues. Trimming stripped 6 bases from V and 7 bases from J, with 13 bases between. CDR3 DNA: TGTGCCAGCAGACTCCAGGGAGGGAACACCATATATTTT. This sequence encodes CASRLQGGNTIYF.

The table lists this clonotype with many counts. V and J are TRBV20-1 and TRBJ2-7; 7 bases line up with TRBD1. The CDR3 totals 12 residues. Losses at the gene ends were 4 bases for V and 5 bases for J; bases not matched to a gene: 5. From germline, CDR1 is DFQATT and CDR2 SNEGSKA (reference sequence). The CDR3 is CSAIKGANEQYF. CDR3 sequence (DNA): TGCAGTGCTATAAAGGGGGCTAACGAGCAGTACTTC.

This clonotype was detected many times. This chain uses TRBV29-1 with TRBJ2-3; 9 nucleotides match TRBD1. This CDR3 has 14 amino acids. Germline CDR1 SQVTM, CDR2 ANQGSEA. The ends lost 5 bases at V and 9 bases at J; junction bases unmatched: 12. CDR3 sequence: CSVNHTWTGETQYF. CDR3 DNA sequence: TGCAGCGTTAACCATACCTGGACAGGGGAAACGCAGTATTTT.

This clonotype was picked up many times. The V and J genes are TRBV20-1 and TRBJ1-6; D remains ambiguous. Germline V CDR1 and CDR2: DFQATT, SNEGSKA (reference sequence). With 0 bases removed from V and 7 bases from J, the gap between germline ends came to 10 bases. The CDR3 has 14 amino acids. The CDR3 here is CSARDYAENSPLHF. In nucleotides, the CDR3 is TGCAGTGCTAGAGATTACGCCGAGAATTCACCCCTCCACTTT.

This clonotype was recorded many times. The chain links TRBV4-3 to TRBJ2-7; 9 bases fit TRBD1. Germline V CDR1 and CDR2: LGHNA, YSLEER. Losses at the gene ends were 0 bases for V and 3 bases for J; bases not matched to a gene: 3. The CDR3 loop spans 15 amino acids. The DNA for the CDR3 is TGCGCCAGCAGCCAAGATCAGGGACAGGGCTACGAGCAGTACTTC. Protein product: CASSQDQGQGYEQYF.

This clonotype appeared many times. CDR3 sequence: CASSKTLQDTQYF. CDR3 bases: TGTGCCAGCAGCAAAACCCTACAGGATACGCAGTATTTT. V and J are TRBV9 and TRBJ2-3, with unresolved D. V was shortened by 4 bases and J by 6 bases, with 12 bases between the two germline ends. Germline V gene data show CDR1 as SGDLS and CDR2 as YYNGEE. The CDR3 has 13 amino acids.

This clonotype has just a few counts. J is TRBJ1-1 and V is TRBV20-1, with a possible D match to TRBD1 (5 bases). Germline values: CDR1 DFQATT, CDR2 SNEGSKA (reference sequence). V lost 6 bases, J lost 8 bases, and 19 bases lay in between. CDR3 length equals 13 residues. This CDR3 reads CSALWSPEGEAFF. CDR3 DNA: TGCAGTGCCCTCTGGAGTCCTGAGGGGGAAGCTTTCTTT.